Listed below are T cell receptor beta chains from one sample, sequenced in a study of control samples from healthy donors and cancer patients. Assay: immunoSEQ multiplex PCR; the TCRdb copy retains only in-frame clones and omits some. The sample has more than 150,000 clones, more than 85% seen once. Sequenced material: blood. These receptors were taken from a man in his fifties in good health. Each CDR3 is given with its conserved first and last residue. D genes are given only for firm matches. Only some rows state a clone size, as once, few, many or a class for expanded clones.

D gene,J gene,clone size,V gene,CDR3 length,CDR3 DNA,CDR3 protein
TRBD1,TRBJ2-1,once,TRBV2,15,TGTGCCAGCAGCCGAACGGGACAGGGAGGCGGTGAGCAGTTCTTC,CASSRTGQGGGEQFF
TRBD1,TRBJ1-3,once,TRBV3-1/TRBV3-2,18,TGTGCCAGCAGCCGAAAGACAGGGACCTTGAGCTCTGGAAACACCATATATTTT,CASSRKTGTLSSGNTIYF
TRBD1,TRBJ2-2,.,TRBV19,15,TGTGCCAGTAGTACGGACAGGGTTTACACCGGGGAGCTGTTTTTT,CASSTDRVYTGELFF
TRBD2,TRBJ2-1,.,TRBV10-3,15,TGTGCCATCAGTGCCACTAGCGGGGGCTACAATGAGCAGTTCTTC,CAISATSGGYNEQFF
.,TRBJ1-6,.,TRBV4-1,16,TGCGCCAGCAGCCAAGAGGGCAGCTCCTATAATTCACCCCTCCACTTT,CASSQEGSSYNSPLHF
.,TRBJ1-4,.,TRBV18,15,TGTGCCAGCTCACCCTTCCAAGCAACTAATGAAAAACTGTTTTTT,CASSPFQATNEKLFF
.,TRBJ2-7,.,TRBV15,14,TGTGCCACCAGCTACCGGGACACGCGCTACGAGCAGTACTTC,CATSYRDTRYEQYF
TRBD2,TRBJ2-5,.,TRBV7-9,16,TGTGCCAGCAGCCCCCGGGGCGGGAGGGCATACGAGACCCAGTACTTC,CASSPRGGRAYETQYF
TRBD1,TRBJ1-6,.,TRBV19,15,TGTGCCAGTAGTCCCGGGACAGGGGTTAATTCACCCCTCCACTTT,CASSPGTGVNSPLHF
.,TRBJ2-7,few,TRBV6-2/TRBV6-3,11,TGTGCCAGCAGTTCCTCCCTCGAGCAGTACTTC,CASSSSLEQYF
TRBD2,TRBJ2-3,.,TRBV3-1/TRBV3-2,17,TGTGCCAGCAGCCTAAGAAAGCTAGCGGGAGGAGGAGATACGCAGTATTTT,CASSLRKLAGGGDTQYF
.,TRBJ2-1,.,TRBV19,15,TGTGCCAGTAGTATAGGCGCGGGACTCTACAATGAGCAGTTCTTC,CASSIGAGLYNEQFF
TRBD2,TRBJ2-1,.,TRBV29-1,15,TGCAGCGTTGAATCTAGGCGGGAGGGATACAATGAGCAGTTCTTC,CSVESRREGYNEQFF
TRBD2,TRBJ2-1,.,TRBV7-8,15,TGTGCCAGCAGCTTAGGACTAGCGAAGAACAATGAGCAGTTCTTC,CASSLGLAKNNEQFF
.,TRBJ2-7,.,TRBV20-1,11,TGCAGCGTCCGGGGTTCCTACGAGCAGTACTTC,CSVRGSYEQYF
.,TRBJ1-6,.,TRBV11-2,15,TGTGCCAGCAGCTTGGAAGGGGGCTATAATTCACCCCTCCACTTT,CASSLEGGYNSPLHF
.,TRBJ1-5,.,TRBV28,12,TGTGCCAGCAGTTTCAGCCCGAGTCCCCAGCATTTT,CASSFSPSPQHF
.,TRBJ2-3,once,TRBV28,16,TGTGCCAGCAGTCCAGCCGGGGGCGCGGGCACAGATACGCAGTATTTT,CASSPAGGAGTDTQYF
.,TRBJ1-2,.,TRBV27,13,TGTGCCAGCAGCCTGGGGGGGTTGTGGGGCTACACCTTC,CASSLGGLWGYTF
TRBD2,TRBJ2-7,.,TRBV2,14,TGTGCCAGCAGCCCAGCGGGAGGGGGCTACGAGCAGTACTTC,CASSPAGGGYEQYF
.,TRBJ1-5,few,TRBV19,14,TGTGCCAGTAGTGTAGGGGGGGGTCGTCAGCCCCAGCATTTT,CASSVGGGRQPQHF
TRBD2,TRBJ2-1,.,TRBV10-3,14,TGTGCCATCAGTCATAGGGACTACGACAATGAGCAGTTCTTC,CAISHRDYDNEQFF
TRBD2,TRBJ2-3,.,TRBV3-1/TRBV3-2,16,TGTGCCAGTAGACAGACCACTAGCGGGAGGGGATATACGCAGTATTTT,CASRQTTSGRGYTQYF
.,TRBJ1-2,.,TRBV3-1/TRBV3-2,13,TGTGCCAGCAGCCACGGGGCCCGCTATGGCTACACCTTC,CASSHGARYGYTF
.,TRBJ2-2,.,TRBV11-1,16,TGTGCCAGCAGCCCGTGGGGGAGAACGAACACCGGGGAGCTGTTTTTT,CASSPWGRTNTGELFF
TRBD1,TRBJ2-3,.,TRBV5-1,16,TGCGCCAGCAGCCCCCCTTGGACAGGGAGCACAGATACGCAGTATTTT,CASSPPWTGSTDTQYF
TRBD1,TRBJ1-4,.,TRBV28,14,TGTGCCAGCAGACCACAGGGGGAAGGCGAAAAACTGTTTTTT,CASRPQGEGEKLFF
.,TRBJ2-1,.,TRBV3-1/TRBV3-2,14,TGTGCCAGCAGCCAAGATACCCACTACAATGAGCAGTTCTTC,CASSQDTHYNEQFF